These 3 T cell receptor beta chains came from one sample sequenced in a study of T cells in localized non-small cell lung cancer. Repertoires were generated with immunoSEQ multiplex PCR, while TCRdb's copy carries only in-frame clones and drops some. Here the sample spans about 40,000 clones, 70% to 90% being singletons. The starting material was peripheral blood, obtained before any cancer treatment. The source of these receptors is a man aged 18 to 50 with stage I lung adenocarcinoma.

This clone was seen just once. The chain links TRBV11-2 to TRBJ2-1; possible D gene TRBD1, 5 bases. V was shortened by 3 bases and J by 10 bases, with 10 bases between the two germline ends. The length of the CDR3 is 12 residues. The germline gives CDR1 SGHAT, CDR2 FQNNGV. As DNA, the CDR3 is TGTGCCAGCAGCTTGGCCAGGGTCGAGCAGTTCTTC. It translates to CASSLARVEQFF. Using reference TRBV11-2 and TRBJ2-1 for the parts outside the CDR3, the full variable domain is EAGVAQSPRYKIIEKRQSVAFWCNPISGHATLYWYQQILGQGPKLLIQFQNNGVVDDSQLPKDRFSAERLKGVDSTLKIQPAKLEDSAVYLCASSLARVEQFFGPGTRLTVL.

This clone was observed once. CDR3 sequence: CASSIGSVNTEAFF. CDR3 sequence (DNA): TGTGCCAGTAGTATAGGGTCTGTGAACACTGAAGCTTTCTTT. The rearrangement links TRBV19 to TRBJ1-1, with D unresolved. Trimming cost V 1 base and J 0 bases, with 6 bases left between them. Germline CDR1 reads LNHDA; CDR2 reads SQIVND (reference sequence). The CDR3 is made up of 14 amino acids.

The chain uses TRBV6-5 and TRBJ1-1, with D possibly matching TRBD1 (6 bases). Germline CDR1 is MNHEY and CDR2 is SVGAGI. V was cut by 2 bases and J by 8 bases, with 9 bases left in between. This CDR3 is built from 12 residues. The CDR3 sequence is CASSYRQGEAFF. The CDR3 nucleotides are TGTGCCAGCAGTTACCGCCAGGGGGAAGCTTTCTTT.